These T cell receptor beta chains were read from a single sample in a study of T cell responses to AZD1222 COVID-19 vaccine. Sequencing used immunoSEQ multiplex PCR; TCRdb keeps in-frame clones, though not all of them. The sample has 95,000 to 150,000 clones; over 75% are singletons. The sample in question was peripheral blood, obtained on day 0 of AZD1222 vaccination. The origin of the receptors is an adult in good health. CDR3s include the opening cysteine and the closing phenylalanine or tryptophan. Each record gives: J gene, clone size, D gene, V gene, CDR3 protein, CDR3 DNA. The D gene is left open where the match is weak. A clone size is listed for some rows: how often the clone was seen (once, few, many), or a class if it is expanded.

TRBJ1-2,NA,TRBD1,TRBV7-2,CASSLFGTGAYGYTF,TGTGCCAGCAGCTTATTTGGGACAGGGGCCTATGGCTACACCTTC
TRBJ2-5,NA,TRBD2,TRBV11-3,CASSSSWTRKGVTQYF,TGTGCCAGCAGCTCCTCCTGGACTAGGAAGGGCGTGACCCAGTACTTC
TRBJ2-7,NA,TRBD1,TRBV9,CASSPGQGAAYEQYF,TGTGCCAGCAGCCCAGGACAGGGTGCGGCTTACGAGCAGTACTTC
TRBJ2-7,NA,NA,TRBV15,CATSSSNSFYEQYF,TGTGCCACCAGCAGTTCGAACAGTTTCTACGAGCAGTACTTC
TRBJ2-5,NA,NA,TRBV5-4,CASSGDLQETQYF,TGTGCCAGCAGCGGGGACCTACAAGAGACCCAGTACTTC
TRBJ2-7,NA,NA,TRBV29-1,CSVQTSWGGHEQYF,TGCAGCGTTCAAACTTCCTGGGGTGGGCACGAGCAGTACTTC
TRBJ2-1,NA,NA,TRBV28,CASSSQGFGGEQFF,TGTGCCAGCAGTTCCCAAGGTTTTGGAGGTGAGCAGTTCTTC
TRBJ1-2,NA,NA,TRBV19,CASSNLYGYTF,TGTGCCAGTAGCAACCTATATGGCTACACCTTC
TRBJ2-5,NA,TRBD1,TRBV4-1,CASSQEDRGGETQYF,TGCGCCAGCAGCCAAGAGGACAGGGGAGGCGAGACCCAGTACTTC
TRBJ2-7,NA,TRBD1,TRBV6-5,CASSYGTGVPEQYF,TGTGCCAGCAGTTATGGGACAGGGGTCCCCGAGCAGTACTTC
TRBJ2-7,NA,NA,TRBV7-2,CASTRDRLTYEQYF,TGTGCCAGCACTAGGGATCGCCTAACCTACGAGCAGTACTTC
TRBJ1-1,NA,NA,TRBV28,CASSLGAKISEAFF,TGTGCCAGCAGTTTAGGGGCTAAAATCAGTGAAGCTTTCTTT
TRBJ1-1,NA,NA,TRBV11-2,CASSTAGPMTEAFF,TGTGCCAGCAGCACGGCGGGCCCGATGACTGAAGCTTTCTTT
TRBJ2-3,NA,NA,TRBV6-4,CASSDSSLSTDTQYF,TGTGCCAGCAGTGACTCCTCCCTCAGCACAGATACGCAGTATTTT
TRBJ1-2,NA,NA,TRBV4-3,CASSQVGSRQAYGYTF,TGCGCCAGCAGCCAAGTTGGTAGTAGACAGGCCTATGGCTACACCTTC
TRBJ2-5,NA,NA,TRBV7-2,CASSLAGASAGTQYF,TGTGCCAGCAGCTTAGCGGGGGCTAGCGCGGGGACCCAGTACTTC
TRBJ1-1,NA,NA,TRBV6-1,CASSELGPTEAFF,TGTGCCAGCAGTGAATTGGGTCCCACTGAAGCTTTCTTT
TRBJ2-7,NA,NA,TRBV28,CASSYDEQYF,TGTGCCAGCAGTTACGACGAGCAGTACTTC
TRBJ2-3,NA,TRBD2,TRBV7-2,CASSPLAVAGATDTQYF,TGTGCCAGCAGCCCTCTAGCCGTAGCGGGGGCCACAGATACGCAGTATTTT
TRBJ1-1,NA,NA,TRBV9,CASSVVTAGTEAFF,TGTGCCAGCAGCGTAGTTACAGCGGGGACTGAAGCTTTCTTT
TRBJ1-4,NA,NA,TRBV11-2,CASSLVQGSFNEKLFF,TGTGCCAGCAGCTTAGTTCAGGGTTCCTTTAATGAAAAACTGTTTTTT
TRBJ1-4,NA,TRBD1,TRBV5-8,CASRQGANEKLFF,TGTGCCAGCAGACAGGGGGCTAATGAAAAACTGTTTTTT
TRBJ2-2,NA,NA,TRBV6-5,CASSRQVYGTGELFF,TGTGCCAGCAGCCGACAGGTCTACGGCACCGGGGAGCTGTTTTTT
TRBJ2-7,NA,NA,TRBV18,CASSTNDGPQYEQYF,TGTGCCAGCTCAACCAACGACGGCCCCCAGTACGAGCAGTACTTC
TRBJ2-7,NA,NA,TRBV11-2,CASRETYLSYEQYF,TGTGCCAGCCGGGAAACATACCTATCGTACGAGCAGTACTTC
TRBJ1-1,NA,NA,TRBV7-9,CASRPPGPEAFF,TGTGCCAGCAGGCCACCGGGCCCTGAAGCTTTCTTT
TRBJ1-2,NA,TRBD1,TRBV6-5,CASSYTDRGFYGYTF,TGTGCCAGCAGTTATACCGACAGGGGATTCTATGGCTACACCTTC
TRBJ2-2,NA,NA,TRBV6-5,CASGEWGTGELFF,TGTGCCAGCGGAGAGTGGGGGACCGGGGAGCTGTTTTTT
TRBJ1-1,once,NA,TRBV7-9,CASIGETEAFF,TGTGCCAGCATCGGGGAAACTGAAGCTTTCTTT
TRBJ2-7,NA,NA,TRBV28,CASSPTLSKQYF,TGTGCCAGCAGCCCTACCCTCAGTAAGCAGTACTTC
TRBJ2-5,NA,TRBD1,TRBV11-2,CASSHGRGLETQYF,TGTGCCAGCAGCCACGGCAGGGGGCTGGAGACCCAGTACTTC
TRBJ1-5,NA,TRBD1,TRBV10-3,CAIGGTANQPQHF,TGTGCCATCGGAGGGACAGCTAATCAGCCCCAGCATTTT
TRBJ2-7,NA,NA,TRBV7-9,CASSLAGLIYEQYF,TGTGCCAGCAGCTTAGCGGGACTGATCTACGAGCAGTACTTC
TRBJ1-4,NA,TRBD1,TRBV3-1/TRBV3-2,CASSPPDRAEKLFF,TGTGCCAGCAGCCCTCCCGACAGGGCTGAAAAACTGTTTTTT
TRBJ2-7,NA,TRBD1,TRBV3-1/TRBV3-2,CASSQGTGGAYEQYF,TGTGCCAGCAGCCAAGGGACAGGGGGAGCGTACGAGCAGTACTTC
TRBJ2-1,once,NA,TRBV6-5,CASSYSGGSPNNEQFF,TGTGCCAGCAGTTACTCTGGGGGAAGCCCTAACAATGAGCAGTTCTTC